This T cell receptor beta chain comes out of a study of post-analysis software for immune sequencing data. Overall study context: Patients had relapsing-remitting, secondary progressive or progressive-relapsing multiple sclerosis; some lacked subtype. The study's findings and limits: Compared against controls, patients with multiple sclerosis displayed significantly lower normalized Chao1 diversity. TRBV5-6, TRBV5-1 and TRBV20-1 were among four to six TRBV segments more frequent in patients than controls.

Incorporated into the TCR beta cDNA libraries were unique molecular identifiers, which served to reduce PCR and sequencing biases. cDNA molecules numbering roughly 500,000 came from about 1 to 10 million T cells. Each CDR3 protein gets one entry after TCRdb re-called the PCR reads with MiXCR. The sample has hundreds of thousands of distinct CDR3 sequences, approximately 46% seen once. CDR3 length equals 13 residues. Per the germline V gene, CDR1 is SGHAT and CDR2 is FQNNGV. V lost 2 bases and J lost 7, with 8 bases in between. To note about this clonotype: Its antigen is currently unknown.

The rearrangement joins TRBV11-2 to TRBJ2-2; no reliable D call. The sequence derives from a girl aged 5-17 years with multiple sclerosis. Sequencing used blood. The DNA for the CDR3 is TGTGCCAGCAGCTTATGGACGGACGGGGAGCTGTTTTTT. It specifies CASSLWTDGELFF.